This TCR beta chain was sequenced during a study of CD8 T cells in ankylosing spondylitis. Study-wide results and caveats: Several highly homologous variants made up a TCR beta motif, and this motif appeared characteristic of ankylosing spondylitis blood.

Germline V gene lookup returns CDR1 SGHRS and CDR2 YFSETQ. The CDR3 consists of 14 residues. The trim removed 4 bases at V and 12 bases at J, leaving 16 bases unmatched. TCRdb fed the 5' RACE reads into MiXCR, producing one record per CDR3 protein. The data contain around 130,000 distinct CDR3 sequences, 7% of them singletons. This clonotype was observed many times. Its antigen is not identified. The genes are TRBV5-1 and TRBJ2-7, with TRBD1 matching 7 bases. This receptor was obtained from a male donor with ankylosing spondylitis or in good health (not recorded which). Sequenced material: blood, either unsorted or a sorted T cell fraction (not recorded which). The CDR3 sequence: CASSLGQHLAGWYF. The CDR3 nucleotides read TGCGCCAGCAGCCTGGGACAGCACTTAGCAGGGTGGTACTTC.